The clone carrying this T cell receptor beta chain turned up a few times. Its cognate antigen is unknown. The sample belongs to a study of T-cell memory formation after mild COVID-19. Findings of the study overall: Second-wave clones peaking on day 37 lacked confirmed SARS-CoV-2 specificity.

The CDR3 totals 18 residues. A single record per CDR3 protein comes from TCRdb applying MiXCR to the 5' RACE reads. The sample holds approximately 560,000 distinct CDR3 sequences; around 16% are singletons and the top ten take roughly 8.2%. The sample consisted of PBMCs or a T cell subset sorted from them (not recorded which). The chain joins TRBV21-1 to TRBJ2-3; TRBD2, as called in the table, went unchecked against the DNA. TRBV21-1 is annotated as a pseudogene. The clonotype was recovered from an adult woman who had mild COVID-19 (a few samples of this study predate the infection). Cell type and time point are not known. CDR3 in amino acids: CASSKAREDPGNTDTQYF. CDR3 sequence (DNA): TGTGCCAGCAGCAAAGCGCGGGAGGACCCCGGGAACACAGATACGCAGTATTTT.